This TCR beta chain was identified during a study of regulatory T cells in long-lasting Graves disease. The table lists this clonotype with many counts. The antigen is unknown. CDR3 regions were amplified by Arm-PCR using iRepertoire HTBI primers to build TCR beta libraries. One entry per CDR3 protein results from TCRdb running MiXCR on the multiplex PCR reads. Of 620,000 or so distinct CDR3 sequences in the sample, around 15% were seen once. V lost 5 bases, J lost 7 bases, and 4 bases stayed unmatched. The CDR3 length is 13 residues. Per the germline V gene, CDR1 is MNHEY and CDR2 is SVGEGT. Findings of the study overall: Clonotypes that were public and shared totalled about 2,500 in persistent patients versus 800 to 1,000 in new patients.

The time point here: newly diagnosed GD, antithyroid drugs for less than 3 months. Construction of the TCR library relied on RNA isolated from PBMCs. These same data were also listed under a study on T cells in Graves' hyperthyroidism and ophthalmopathy.

The chain has TRBV6-2 or TRBV6-3 and TRBJ2-3, with 9 positions matching TRBD2. Sequenced material: peripheral blood mononuclear cells (PBMCs), taken at new diagnosis, from a patient treated with antithyroid drugs. The clonotype comes from a woman aged 30 to 39 with Graves disease. The DNA for the CDR3 is TGTGCCAGCAGTCGCAGCGGGAGGTATACGCAGTATTTT. It translates to CASSRSGRYTQYF.